Listed below are T cell receptor beta chains from one sample, sequenced in a study of T cells in tuberculosis. Profiled with immunoSEQ multiplex PCR; TCRdb holds only in-frame clones, not every one. This table has some 90,000 clones, just over 90% appearing once. Sequencing was carried out using CD1b-GMM tetramer-negative cells sorted from PBMCs. Every receptor here comes from an adult woman with latent tuberculosis. Both conserved end residues are part of each CDR3. Each record gives: CDR3 protein, CDR3 DNA, clone size, D gene, J gene, V gene. A D gene is named only where the DNA matches it firmly. Clone size, where shown, is once, few, many, or a class for clones that have expanded.

CDR3: CASSDTPTSGGAFEDTQYF; DNA: TGTGCTAGCAGCGATACCCCTACTAGCGGGGGGGCCTTTGAAGATACGCAGTATTTT; size: -; D: TRBD2; J: TRBJ2-3; V: TRBV7-7
CDR3: CASNPDPEVPYGYTF; DNA: TGTGCCAGTAATCCCGACCCAGAGGTTCCCTATGGCTACACCTTC; size: few; D: -; J: TRBJ1-2; V: TRBV19
CDR3: CASSRSGGYQPQHF; DNA: TGTGCCAGCTCGAGATCAGGGGGCTATCAGCCCCAGCATTTT; size: -; D: TRBD1; J: TRBJ1-5; V: TRBV6-5
CDR3: CASSPDGTASPLHF; DNA: TGCGCCAGCAGCCCGGACGGGACAGCTTCACCCCTCCACTTT; size: -; D: TRBD1; J: TRBJ1-6; V: TRBV5-1
CDR3: CAWSFGQGNTGELFF; DNA: TGTGCCTGGAGTTTCGGACAGGGGAACACCGGGGAGCTGTTTTTT; size: -; D: TRBD1; J: TRBJ2-2; V: TRBV30
CDR3: CASSIGQGGLNQPQHF; DNA: TGCGCCAGCAGTATCGGACAGGGCGGTCTGAATCAGCCCCAGCATTTT; size: -; D: TRBD1; J: TRBJ1-5; V: TRBV5-6
CDR3: CSVERQGAGYGYTF; DNA: TGCAGCGTTGAACGACAGGGGGCTGGCTATGGCTACACCTTC; size: -; D: TRBD1; J: TRBJ1-2; V: TRBV29-1
CDR3: CAGKGTSGIYNEQFF; DNA: TGTGCCGGAAAAGGGACTAGCGGCATTTACAATGAGCAGTTCTTC; size: -; D: TRBD2; J: TRBJ2-1; V: TRBV7-9
CDR3: CASSVGGELFF; DNA: TGTGCCAGCTCCGTCGGGGGGGAGCTGTTTTTT; size: once; D: -; J: TRBJ2-2; V: TRBV7-8
CDR3: CASSLGGESTDTQYF; DNA: TGTGCCAGCAGTTTAGGCGGGGAGAGCACAGATACGCAGTATTTT; size: once; D: -; J: TRBJ2-3; V: TRBV27
CDR3: CASSGTSRVAGELFF; DNA: TGTGCCAGCAGTGGGACTAGCAGGGTGGCTGGGGAGCTGTTTTTT; size: once; D: TRBD2; J: TRBJ2-2; V: TRBV27
CDR3: CASSGAGTEQRDGYTF; DNA: TGTGCCAGCAGCGGCGCCGGGACAGAACAAAGAGATGGCTACACCTTC; size: -; D: TRBD1; J: TRBJ1-2; V: TRBV5-4
CDR3: CASSTGTGTGGNTIYF; DNA: TGTGCCAGTAGTACCGGGACCGGGACAGGTGGAAACACCATATATTTT; size: -; D: TRBD1; J: TRBJ1-3; V: TRBV19
CDR3: CASSSWTGGVDTQYF; DNA: TGTGCCAGCAGCTCCTGGACAGGGGGAGTAGATACGCAGTATTTT; size: once; D: TRBD1; J: TRBJ2-3; V: TRBV5-8
CDR3: CASSSWGVQETQYF; DNA: TGTGCCAGCAGCTCGTGGGGGGTTCAAGAGACCCAGTACTTC; size: -; D: -; J: TRBJ2-5; V: TRBV5-4
CDR3: CASSLGQGVSGNTIYF; DNA: TGCGCCAGCAGCTTGGGGCAGGGGGTCTCTGGAAACACCATATATTTT; size: -; D: TRBD1; J: TRBJ1-3; V: TRBV5-1
CDR3: CASSLTGGHGYTF; DNA: TGTGCCAGCAGCTTAACAGGGGGCCATGGCTACACCTTC; size: -; D: TRBD1; J: TRBJ1-2; V: TRBV6-1
CDR3: CASSPYRDLMGDTQYF; DNA: TGTGCCAGCAGTCCATACCGGGACTTGATGGGAGATACGCAGTATTTT; size: -; D: -; J: TRBJ2-3; V: TRBV7-8
CDR3: CASSVQTTTLTGGYGYTF; DNA: TGTGCCAGCAGCGTCCAAACTACAACCTTGACAGGTGGCTATGGCTACACCTTC; size: -; D: -; J: TRBJ1-2; V: TRBV5-4
CDR3: CASSIGAGPDTQYF; DNA: TGTGCCAGTAGTATAGGGGCAGGGCCAGATACGCAGTATTTT; size: -; D: -; J: TRBJ2-3; V: TRBV19
CDR3: CASSREGYHQETQYF; DNA: TGTGCCAGCAGCCGAGAGGGCTATCACCAAGAGACCCAGTACTTC; size: -; D: -; J: TRBJ2-5; V: TRBV7-2
CDR3: CASSVGTANYGYTF; DNA: TGTGCCAGCAGTGTTGGGACAGCTAACTATGGCTACACCTTC; size: -; D: TRBD1; J: TRBJ1-2; V: TRBV6-1
CDR3: CASSEAPGSSYNSPLHF; DNA: TGTGCCAGCAGTGAAGCACCGGGGAGCTCCTATAATTCACCCCTCCACTTT; size: -; D: -; J: TRBJ1-6; V: TRBV6-1
CDR3: CSVGAGNTGELFF; DNA: TGCAGCGTTGGGGCAGGAAACACCGGGGAGCTGTTTTTT; size: -; D: -; J: TRBJ2-2; V: TRBV29-1
CDR3: CASSQDSGTGELFF; DNA: TGCGCCAGCAGCCAAGATTCGGGGACCGGGGAGCTGTTTTTT; size: -; D: -; J: TRBJ2-2; V: TRBV4-3
CDR3: CASSKDRPNTSSYNSPLHF; DNA: TGCGCCAGCAGCAAGGACAGGCCCAACACTAGCTCCTATAATTCACCCCTCCACTTT; size: -; D: TRBD1; J: TRBJ1-6; V: TRBV5-1
CDR3: CASSQVRTANTEAFF; DNA: TGTGCCAGCAGCCAAGTTAGGACAGCTAACACTGAAGCTTTCTTT; size: -; D: -; J: TRBJ1-1; V: TRBV14
CDR3: CASSTGLAGAPRPYNEQFF; DNA: TGTGCCAGTAGTACAGGACTAGCGGGTGCTCCTCGACCCTACAATGAGCAGTTCTTC; size: -; D: TRBD2; J: TRBJ2-1; V: TRBV19
CDR3: CASRSGASTDTQYF; DNA: TGTGCCAGCCGAAGCGGCGCTAGCACAGATACGCAGTATTTT; size: -; D: -; J: TRBJ2-3; V: TRBV27
CDR3: CASSQEGGVRQFF; DNA: TGCGCCAGCAGCCAAGAGGGGGGGGTACGGCAGTTCTTC; size: -; D: TRBD2; J: TRBJ2-1; V: TRBV4-3
CDR3: CASSVAPGLAKETQYF; DNA: TGTGCCAGCAGCGTAGCTCCCGGACTAGCTAAAGAGACCCAGTACTTC; size: -; D: TRBD2; J: TRBJ2-5; V: TRBV9
CDR3: CASSRRVGTEAFF; DNA: TGTGCCAGCAGCCGCAGGGTGGGGACTGAAGCTTTCTTT; size: -; D: -; J: TRBJ1-1; V: TRBV11-2
CDR3: CASSLGSTGWNEKLFF; DNA: TGCGCCAGCAGCTTGGGATCGACAGGGTGGAATGAAAAACTGTTTTTT; size: -; D: TRBD1; J: TRBJ1-4; V: TRBV5-1
CDR3: CATSRLQVDEKLFF; DNA: TGTGCCACCAGCCGTTTGCAGGTGGATGAAAAACTGTTTTTT; size: -; D: -; J: TRBJ1-4; V: TRBV15
CDR3: CASSGGSVSGNTIYF; DNA: TGTGCCAGCTCCGGAGGGTCCGTCTCTGGAAACACCATATATTTT; size: once; D: -; J: TRBJ1-3; V: TRBV2
CDR3: CASSPRVGGRGRETQYF; DNA: TGTGCCAGCAGCCCCCGAGTGGGGGGGCGAGGTAGAGAGACCCAGTACTTC; size: -; D: -; J: TRBJ2-5; V: TRBV14
CDR3: CASSVYRDRGGEQYF; DNA: TGTGCCAGCAGTGTCTACCGGGACAGGGGGGGCGAGCAGTACTTC; size: -; D: TRBD1; J: TRBJ2-7; V: TRBV27
CDR3: CASSFGRGPYYEQYF; DNA: TGTGCCAGCAGTTTCGGGCGGGGGCCTTACTACGAGCAGTACTTC; size: -; D: -; J: TRBJ2-7; V: TRBV27